Many counts were recorded for the clone carrying this TCR beta chain. The record originates from a study of regulatory T cells in long-lasting Graves disease. Indicated time point: newly diagnosed GD, antithyroid drugs for less than 3 months. PBMC-extracted RNA yielded the TCR library. Relying on iRepertoire HTBI primers and Arm-PCR of CDR3 regions, the team built TCR beta libraries. TCRdb re-analysed the multiplex PCR reads in MiXCR, keeping a single row per CDR3 protein. The repertoire includes over 300,000 distinct CDR3 sequences, less than 20% of them detected once, and about a fifth sits in the top ten. The CDR3 has 13 residues. Deletions cut 5 bases from V and 4 bases from J, with 15 bases between. The germline V gene has CDR1 DFQATT and CDR2 SNEGSKA (reference sequence).

This sample comprised peripheral blood mononuclear cells (PBMCs), obtained at new diagnosis, from a patient treated with antithyroid drugs. The chain links TRBV20-1 to TRBJ2-7; tentatively, D is TRBD1 (5 bases). The receptor comes from a female donor with Graves disease. The CDR3 protein is CSAVSGSRYEQYF. CDR3 sequence (DNA): TGCAGTGCTGTATCAGGGTCGCGGTACGAGCAGTACTTC.